These 18 T cell receptor beta chains share one sample of origin, sequenced in a study of regulatory T cells in long-lasting Graves disease. Assembly of TCR beta libraries relied on iRepertoire HTBI primers together with Arm-PCR of CDR3 regions. TCRdb recomputed calls from the multiplex PCR reads with MiXCR, one row per CDR3 protein. The data contain roughly 420,000 distinct CDR3 sequences, about 14% of them singletons. Noted time point: newly diagnosed GD, antithyroid drugs for less than 3 months. The TCR library was made from RNA that had been extracted from PBMCs in TRIzol. These data were also reused for a study on T cells in Graves' hyperthyroidism and ophthalmopathy.

Sequencing was performed on peripheral blood mononuclear cells (PBMCs), taken at new diagnosis, from a patient treated with antithyroid drugs. The source is a woman between 45 and 65 years old with Graves disease.

The sample holds a few counts of this clonotype. One junction end disagrees with the germline gene, perhaps due to a read error. The chain's CDR3 is CASSSVLAAQNIQYF. CDR3 DNA sequence: TGCGCCAGCAGCTCTGTACTAGCAGCCCAAAACATTCAGTACTTC. The rearrangement links TRBV5-1 to TRBJ2-4, with D possibly TRBD2 on 6 matching bases. From germline, CDR1 is SGHRS and CDR2 YFSETQ. There are 15 residues in the CDR3.

J is TRBJ1-4 and V is TRBV29-1; the D is unclear. The CDR3 spans 14 residues. Germline V gene sequence: CDR1 SQVTM, CDR2 ANQGSEA. V lost 7 bases and J 2 bases, leaving 14 bases between the germline ends. The CDR3 coding sequence is TGCAGCGCTAAAGGAGGCGCGACTAATGAAAAACTGTTTTTT. Its protein is CSAKGGATNEKLFF.

As to this clonotype: It may be a read error: a sequence one base away is much more abundant. This chain joins TRBV19 and TRBJ1-1; maybe TRBD1 (6 bases). CDR1 and CDR2 (germline): LNHDA, SQIVND (reference sequence). The CDR3 length is 15 residues. Trimming removed 4 bases at V and 3 bases at J, with 15 bases between. Written as DNA, the CDR3 is TGTGCCAGTAGTAAGGGGGGAGTCATGGACACTGAAGCTTTCTTT. This sequence encodes CASSKGGVMDTEAFF.

At least ten counts were recorded for this clonotype. This chain joins TRBV5-1 and TRBJ1-2; D is undetermined. V shed 1 base and J shed 0 bases, with 10 bases lying between them. Per germline, CDR1 SGHRS and CDR2 YFSETQ. This CDR3 region has 15 residues. CDR3 coding DNA: TGCGCCAGCAGCTTGAACGGGATAGCTAACTATGGCTACACCTTC. Translating gives CASSLNGIANYGYTF.

This clonotype was seen a few times. The chain has TRBV20-1 and TRBJ2-2; TRBD1 agrees at 8 bases. Germline CDR1 DFQATT, CDR2 SNEGSKA (reference sequence). CDR3 length equals 16 residues. Germline trimming cut 2 bases from V and 6 bases from J; bases unmatched to any gene: 11. CDR3 bases: TGCAGTGCTAGAATGGGACAGGAGTTGACCCCCGGGGAGCTGTTTTTT. This sequence encodes CSARMGQELTPGELFF.

V and J are TRBV28 and TRBJ2-5; TRBD2 matches at 13 bases. CDR1 and CDR2 (germline): MDHEN, SYDVKM. V lost 6 bases to trimming and J lost 5 bases; unmatched junction nucleotides: 9. There are 16 residues in the CDR3. The CDR3 reads CASRPTSGRLRETQYF. The DNA for the CDR3 is TGTGCCAGCAGACCGACTAGCGGGAGGCTTAGGGAGACCCAGTACTTC.

For this clonotype: A clone one base away is much larger, so this may be a read error. The chain combines TRBV2 with TRBJ2-5, with D unclear. The V gene lost 10 bases and the J gene lost 4 bases, with 19 bases spanning the gap. This CDR3 has 14 residues. Germline lookup yields CDR1 SNHLY and CDR2 FYNNEI. CDR3 bases: TGTGCCAACACCCCGGGCAGGCTCGGAGAGACCCAGTACTTC. As protein: CANTPGRLGETQYF.

The rearrangement joins TRBV9 to TRBJ2-7; D is possibly TRBD2 (6 bases). Germline lookup yields CDR1 SGDLS and CDR2 YYNGEE. The CDR3 runs 13 residues. Trimming removed 0 bases from V and 5 bases from J, with 9 bases in between. The CDR3 DNA is TGTGCCAGCAGCGTAGCCTGGGGGGACGAGCAGTACTTC. It specifies CASSVAWGDEQYF.

At least ten counts were recorded for this clonotype. The chain carries TRBV28 and TRBJ1-2; 10 nucleotides align to TRBD1. Germline CDR1 is MDHEN and CDR2 is SYDVKM. The CDR3 extends over 15 amino acids. V lost 4 bases to trimming and J lost 5 bases; unmatched junction nucleotides: 7. CDR3 nucleotides: TGTGCCAGCAGTTCCCCCGGGACAGGGGATTATGGCTACACCTTC. This codes for CASSSPGTGDYGYTF.

This clonotype occurred a few times. CDR3 residues: CASSFVSTEQRFF. DNA of the CDR3: TGTGCCAGCAGTTTTGTGTCTACGGAACAGAGGTTTTTT. The chain couples TRBV12-3 or TRBV12-4 to TRBJ1-4; no clear D. The CDR3 is made up of 13 amino acids. V was shortened by 3 bases and J by 16 bases, with 18 bases between the two germline ends.

In this sample, this clonotype turned up once. J is TRBJ1-1 and V is TRBV4-2; possibly TRBD1 for D (6 bases). Trimming removed 0 bases from V and 6 bases from J, with 14 bases in between. The CDR3 extends over 15 amino acids. Looked up from germline, CDR1 is LGHNA and CDR2 is YNFKEQ. CDR3: CASSQEAQGNAEAFF. CDR3 nucleotide sequence: TGTGCCAGCAGCCAAGAAGCACAGGGAAATGCTGAAGCTTTCTTT.

Comment on this clonotype: A much larger clonotype is one base distant, so this may be a read error. This CDR3 is missing its conserved last phenylalanine or tryptophan, likely due to a read error. The chain has TRBV11-2 and TRBJ2-7; D is ambiguous. CDR3 size: 16 residues. The ends were cut back, 1 base at V and 0 bases at J, with 13 bases in the middle. Germline values: CDR1 SGHAT, CDR2 FQNNGV. CDR3 sequence: CASSLGPSRGSYEQYY. The CDR3 DNA is TGTGCCAGCAGCTTAGGACCCTCTAGAGGCTCCTACGAGCAGTACTAC.

The chain employs TRBV7-9 and TRBJ2-3; perhaps TRBD2 as D (5 bases). Germline lookup yields CDR1 SEHNR and CDR2 FQNEAQ (reference sequence). Deletions cut 5 bases from V and 6 bases from J, with 12 bases between. This CDR3 has 13 residues. The CDR3 is CASSPPDLDTQYF. The CDR3 DNA reads as TGTGCCAGCAGCCCTCCGGACTTGGATACGCAGTATTTT.

This clonotype has at least ten counts. The V and J genes are TRBV6-5 and TRBJ1-2, with 8 bases fitting TRBD1. Germline CDR1 and CDR2: MNHEY and SVGAGI. The CDR3 contains 15 residues. The V gene end was trimmed by 0 bases and the J gene end by 6 bases; junction bases not matched to a gene: 6. DNA of the CDR3: TGTGCCAGCAGTTACTCGGCAGGGGGCGCGGATGGCTACACCTTC. This codes for CASSYSAGGADGYTF.

The sample holds many counts of this clonotype. The chain combines TRBV27 with TRBJ2-3, with TRBD2 matching 7 bases. CDR1 is MNHEY and CDR2 is SMNVEV in the germline V gene (reference sequence). The CDR3 extends over 16 amino acids. Losses at the gene ends were 6 bases for V and 2 bases for J; bases not matched to a gene: 11. In DNA form, the CDR3 reads TGTGCCAGCAGATCAAACTCAGGGACTAACACAGATACGCAGTATTTT. Residues: CASRSNSGTNTDTQYF.

This clonotype was observed at least ten times. The gene calls are TRBV2 and TRBJ2-7; 7 nucleotides match TRBD2. Germline lookup yields CDR1 SNHLY and CDR2 FYNNEI. This CDR3 region has 13 residues. J gave up 2 bases and V 3 bases, and 1 base lay outside the gene matches. The CDR3 protein is CASSEGGTYEQYF. The CDR3 DNA reads TGTGCCAGCAGTGAGGGGGGGACCTACGAGCAGTACTTC.

This clonotype appeared once. The chain has TRBV28 and TRBJ1-4; D gene unclear. Trimming pared 1 base from V and 8 bases from J, leaving 8 bases between. Per the germline V gene, CDR1 is MDHEN and CDR2 is SYDVKM. The CDR3 runs to 13 residues. The CDR3 protein is CASSLSVLEKLFF. The CDR3, as DNA: TGTGCCAGCAGTTTATCTGTTTTGGAAAAACTGTTTTTT.

This clonotype was found many times. V gene TRBV5-1 combines with J gene TRBJ2-1; 12 bases fit TRBD2. This CDR3 spans 17 amino acids. Unmatched junction bases numbered 10, after V lost 0 bases and J lost 9 bases. Germline V CDR1 and CDR2: SGHRS, YFSETQ. The CDR3 protein is CASSLGSGLAGRGEQFF. DNA for the CDR3: TGCGCCAGCAGCTTGGGCTCCGGACTAGCGGGAAGGGGTGAGCAGTTCTTC.